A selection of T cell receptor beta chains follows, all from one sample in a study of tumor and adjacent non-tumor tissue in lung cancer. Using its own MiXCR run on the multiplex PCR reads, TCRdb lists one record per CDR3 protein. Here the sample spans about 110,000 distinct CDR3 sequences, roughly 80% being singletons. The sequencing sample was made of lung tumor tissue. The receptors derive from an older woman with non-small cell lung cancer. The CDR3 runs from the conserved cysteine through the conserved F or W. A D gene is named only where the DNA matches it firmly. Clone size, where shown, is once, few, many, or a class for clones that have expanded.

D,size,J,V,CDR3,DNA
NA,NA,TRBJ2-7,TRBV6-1,CPSSPNPYEQHF,TGTCCCAGCAGCCCCAACCCCTACGAGCAGCACTTC
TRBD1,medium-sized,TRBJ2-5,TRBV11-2,CASSFTRGETQYF,TGTGCCAGCAGCTTTACCAGGGGGGAGACCCAGTACTTC
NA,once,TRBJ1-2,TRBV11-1,CASSPLGPLYGYTF,TGTGCCAGCAGCCCACTGGGCCCGCTCTATGGGTACACCTTC
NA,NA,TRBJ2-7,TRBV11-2,CTSNWDRGEYEQYF,TGTACCAGCAATTGGGACCGCGGAGAATACGAGCAGTACTTC
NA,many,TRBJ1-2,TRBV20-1,CSQLDRGANGYTF,TGCAGCCAGCTAGATAGGGGCGCGAATGGCTACACCTTC
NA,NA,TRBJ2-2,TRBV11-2,CASSLKSGNTGELFF,TGTGCCAGCAGCTTAAAGTCCGGGAACACCGGGGAGCTCTTTTTT
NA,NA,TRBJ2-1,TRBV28,CASIFLERYNGQFF,TGTGCCAGCATTTTTCTGGAAAGGTACAATGGGCAGTTCTTC
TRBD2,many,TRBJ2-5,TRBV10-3,CAISQASGQETQYF,TGTGCCATCAGTCAGGCTAGCGGACAAGAGACCCAGTACTTC
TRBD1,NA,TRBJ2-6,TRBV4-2,CASRQGTGARANVLTF,TGTGCCAGCAGGCAAGGAACAGGGGCCAGGGCCAACGTCCTGACTTTC
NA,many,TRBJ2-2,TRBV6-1,CANKAGQSTGELFF,TGTGCCAATAAGGCGGGGCAGAGCACCGGGGAGCTGTTTTTT
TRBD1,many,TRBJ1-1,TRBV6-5,CASSQMDRASNTEAFF,TGTGCCAGCAGCCAAATGGACAGGGCTTCCAACACTGAAGCTTTCTTT
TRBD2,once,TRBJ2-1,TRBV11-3,CASCLELTSGIHNEQFF,TGTGCTAGCTGCTTAGAGTTGACTAGCGGAATCCACAATGAGCAGTTCTTC
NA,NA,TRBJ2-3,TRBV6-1,CASSFRWRNTDTQYF,TGTGCCAGCAGTTTTCGGTGGCGCAACACAGATACGCAGTATTTT
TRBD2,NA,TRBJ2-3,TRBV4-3,CASSLAAGGFTVTQYF,TGCGCCAGCAGCCTAGCAGCGGGAGGTTTCACAGTTACACAGTATTTT
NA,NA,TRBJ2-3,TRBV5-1,CTSSPGERGADTQYF,TGCACCAGCAGCCCCGGGGAGAGGGGGGCAGATACGCAGTATTTT
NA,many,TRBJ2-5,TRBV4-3,CASSQGRSSRKKETQYF,TGCGCCAGCAGTCAAGGCCGGAGCTCCCGGAAAAAAGAGACCCAGTACTTC
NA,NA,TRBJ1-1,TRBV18,CASSPLADTEAFF,TGTGCCAGCTCACCATTGGCGGACACTGAAGCTTTCTTT
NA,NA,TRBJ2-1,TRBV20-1,CIVRAHMNSEEFF,TGCATTGTTAGAGCTCATATGAACAGTGAGGAGTTCTTC